The entry below describes one T cell receptor (beta chain). Its cognate antigen is unknown. The data are from a study of siplizumab effects on memory and regulatory T cells. Overall study results and limits: Treatment with siplizumab left mappable alloreactive CD4+ clones averaging roughly 70% Treg-derived, compared with around 26% in controls. Naive T cells seemed more diverse than memory cells and seemed major alloresponse contributors.

Data came from immunoSEQ multiplex PCR; TCRdb stores just in-frame clones and leaves some out. The sample shows some 100,000 clones, about nine tenths of them seen only once. Per the germline V gene, CDR1 is KGHSH and CDR2 is LQKENI. Losses at the gene ends were 4 bases for V and 14 bases for J; bases not matched to a gene: 7. The CDR3 loop spans 12 amino acids. The source of this sequence is a human donor in good health. Some clones in this sample may be carry-over from other donors' samples. Sequenced material: CD4+ T cells sorted from blood. The V and J genes are TRBV18 and TRBJ2-1; 8 nucleotides agree with TRBD1. The CDR3 coding sequence is TGTGCCAGCTCACTAGGACAGGGATGGAAGTTCTTC. Translated: CASSLGQGWKFF.